The clone carrying this T cell receptor beta chain was counted ten times or more. What it binds is not known. TCRdb re-derived calls from the reads in MiXCR, one entry per CDR3 protein. The table lists some 440,000 distinct CDR3 sequences, around 32% of them singletons. The sample is drawn from a study of T cell repertoires in cytomegalovirus infection. Study-level results: HLA-C-restricted CMV clonotypes gave the most frequent clonotype in two of eight donors.

The V end lost 3 bases, the J end lost 5 bases, and 14 bases lay between the germline ends. CDR3 length: 15 residues. Sequences were obtained from PBMCs. This sequence joins TRBV12-3 or TRBV12-4 and TRBJ1-5, with a possible D match to TRBD1 (6 bases). This clonotype was obtained from a human donor in good health (CMV status not recorded). Some clones in this sample may be carry-over from other donors' samples. The CDR3 sequence: CASSFQGSGDQPQHF. The CDR3 nucleotides are TGTGCCAGCAGTTTCCAGGGGTCGGGGGATCAGCCCCAGCATTTT.